This T cell receptor (beta chain) is drawn from a study of cytotoxic CD8 clonotypes in ibrutinib-treated CLL. Study-wide results and limits: Samples were collected at differing times from sustained-remission and progressing patients.

Libraries were prepared by immunoSEQ multiplex PCR; TCRdb keeps only in-frame clonotypes and omits some of them. The data show 20,000 to 25,000 clones, around 74% seen once. The sample holds a few counts of this clone. The antigen remains unidentified. The material was PBMCs, obtained before ibrutinib treatment. The clonotype comes from a human donor with chronic lymphocytic leukemia.

The CDR3 coding sequence is TGTGCCAGCAGGGGACAGCCCAATGAGCAGTTCTTC. Translating it yields CASRGQPNEQFF. The chain couples TRBV6-6 to TRBJ2-1, with 7 bases identical to TRBD1. The CDR3 has 12 residues. V gave up 6 bases and J gave up 6 bases; unmatched junction bases: 2. Germline-derived CDR1 and CDR2 are MNHNY and SVGAGI (reference sequence).